Reported below is one T cell receptor (beta chain). The antigen remains undetermined. A read error may be the cause here, since a much bigger clone is one base away. Germline V gene data show CDR1 as ENHRY and CDR2 as SYGVKD. The CDR3 sequence is 16 residues long. The data originate from a study of read filtering for tumor transcriptome and immune sequencing. General observations from the study: The sorted CD138-negative fraction was a mixed bone marrow immune population, not purified T cells. Without single-read clonotypes, shared clonotype proportions correlated more between IR-seq and RNA-seq.

This library used 300 to 450 ng RNA and molecular barcoded adaptors spanning alpha/delta and beta/gamma chains. TCRdb analysed the reads with MiXCR anew, one entry per CDR3 protein. The top ten hold about 7.7% of the sample, which has approximately 150,000 distinct CDR3 sequences, about 12% seen once. This chain connects TRBV10-3 to TRBJ2-6, with 10 positions matching TRBD1. The TCR originated in a donor aged 40 or over with multiple myeloma. Sequencing input: a population of CD138-negative cells sorted from bone marrow. The CDR3 nucleotides read TGTGCCATCAGGGCTGGGACAGGGGCCGGGGCCAACGTCCCGACTTTC. Residues: CAIRAGTGAGANVPTF.